This T cell receptor beta chain was obtained from a study of cytomegalovirus exposure and HLA in healthy donors. A multiplex PCR was run with 60 Vbeta primers and 13 Jbeta primers. TCRdb keeps only in-frame clones here, not all; method: immunoSEQ multiplex PCR. The profile covers 120,000 or so clones, with roughly a tenth appearing a single time and 4.6% taken by the ten largest. To note about this clone: Its antigen remains unknown. One end of the junction does not line up with germline, which may come from a read error.

Notes on the study in general: The classifier reportedly diagnosed cytomegalovirus status with high sensitivity and specificity.

This TCR was sampled from a woman aged 18-30 years in good health and CMV-seropositive. Sequenced material: PBMCs.

CDR3 DNA: TGTGCCAGCAGCCAAGATGGCAGGGGGGCTTTTTTT. This gives the protein CASSQDGRGAFF. The chain combines TRBV14 with TRBJ1-1, with 7 bases matching TRBD1. CDR3 length: 12 residues. CDR1 and CDR2 from the germline V gene are SGHDN and FVKESK. Based on the CDR3 plus reference TRBV14 and TRBJ1-1, the full variable domain is EAGVTQFPSHSVIEKGQTVTLRCDPISGHDNLYWYRRVMGKEIKFLLHFVKESKQDESGMPNNRFLAERTGGTYSTLKVQPAELEDSGVYFCASSQDGRGAFFGQGTRLTVV.